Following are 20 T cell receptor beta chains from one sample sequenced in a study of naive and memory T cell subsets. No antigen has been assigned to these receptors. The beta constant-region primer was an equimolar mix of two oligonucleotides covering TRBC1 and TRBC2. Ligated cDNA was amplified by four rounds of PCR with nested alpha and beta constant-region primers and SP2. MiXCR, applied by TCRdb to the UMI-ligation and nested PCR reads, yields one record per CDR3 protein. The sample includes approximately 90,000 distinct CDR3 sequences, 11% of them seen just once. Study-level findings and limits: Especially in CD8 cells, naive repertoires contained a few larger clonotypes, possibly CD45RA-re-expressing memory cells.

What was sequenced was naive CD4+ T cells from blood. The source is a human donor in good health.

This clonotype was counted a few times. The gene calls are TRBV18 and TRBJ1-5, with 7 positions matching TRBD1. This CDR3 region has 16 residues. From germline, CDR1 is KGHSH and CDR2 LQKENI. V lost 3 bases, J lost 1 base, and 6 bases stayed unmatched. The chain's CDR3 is CASSPPGGQSNQPQHF. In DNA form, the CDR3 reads TGTGCCAGCTCACCCCCAGGGGGGCAAAGCAATCAGCCCCAGCATTTT.

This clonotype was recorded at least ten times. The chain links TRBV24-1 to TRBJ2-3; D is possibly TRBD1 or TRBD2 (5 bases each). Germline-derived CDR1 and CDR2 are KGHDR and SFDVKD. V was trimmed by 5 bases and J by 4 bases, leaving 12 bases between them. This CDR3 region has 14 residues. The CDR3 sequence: CATSARGIADTQYF. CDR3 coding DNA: TGTGCCACCAGTGCGAGGGGCATCGCAGATACGCAGTATTTT.

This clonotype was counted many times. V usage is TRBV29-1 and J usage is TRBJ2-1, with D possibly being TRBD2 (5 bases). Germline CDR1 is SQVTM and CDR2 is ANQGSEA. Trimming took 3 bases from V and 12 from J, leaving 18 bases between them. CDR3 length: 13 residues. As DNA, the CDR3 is TGCAGCGTTGAGGCTCGGGATTCAAGCGGGCAGTTCTTC. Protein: CSVEARDSSGQFF.

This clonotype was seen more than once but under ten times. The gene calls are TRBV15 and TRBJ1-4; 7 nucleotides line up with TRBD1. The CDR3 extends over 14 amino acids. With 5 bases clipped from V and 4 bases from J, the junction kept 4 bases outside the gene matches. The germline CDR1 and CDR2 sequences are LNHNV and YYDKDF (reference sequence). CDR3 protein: CATSRDRVNEKLFF. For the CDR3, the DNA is TGTGCCACCAGCCGCGACAGGGTTAATGAAAAACTGTTTTTT.

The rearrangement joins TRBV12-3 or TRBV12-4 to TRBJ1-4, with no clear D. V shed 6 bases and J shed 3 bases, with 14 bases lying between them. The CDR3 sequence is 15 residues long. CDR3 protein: CASRARGTANEKLFF. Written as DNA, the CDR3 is TGTGCCAGCAGGGCTCGGGGTACGGCTAATGAAAAACTGTTTTTT.

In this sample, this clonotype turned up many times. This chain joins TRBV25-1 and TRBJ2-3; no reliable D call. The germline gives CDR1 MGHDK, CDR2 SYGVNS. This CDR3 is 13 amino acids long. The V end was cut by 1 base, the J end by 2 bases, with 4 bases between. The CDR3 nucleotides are TGTGCCAGCAGTGAATTCGCCACAGATACGCAGTATTTT. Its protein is CASSEFATDTQYF. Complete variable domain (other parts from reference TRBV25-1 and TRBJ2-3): EADIYQTPRYLVIGTGKKITLECSQTMGHDKMYWYQQDPGMELHLIHYSYGVNSTEKGDLSSESTVSRIRTEHFPLTLESARPSHTSQYLCASSEFATDTQYFGPGTRLTVL.

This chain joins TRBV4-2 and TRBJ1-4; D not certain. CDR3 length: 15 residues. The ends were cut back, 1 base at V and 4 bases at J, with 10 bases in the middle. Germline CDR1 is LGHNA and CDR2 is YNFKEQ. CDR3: CASSQADYGNEKLFF. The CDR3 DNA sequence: TGTGCCAGCAGCCAAGCTGATTATGGTAATGAAAAACTGTTTTTT.

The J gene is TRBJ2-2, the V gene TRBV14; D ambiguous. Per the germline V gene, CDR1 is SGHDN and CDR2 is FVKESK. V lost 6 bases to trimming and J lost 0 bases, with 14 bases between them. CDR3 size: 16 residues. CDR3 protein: CASRGSVPTNTGELFF. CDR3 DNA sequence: TGTGCCAGCAGGGGATCTGTCCCCACGAACACCGGGGAGCTGTTTTTT.

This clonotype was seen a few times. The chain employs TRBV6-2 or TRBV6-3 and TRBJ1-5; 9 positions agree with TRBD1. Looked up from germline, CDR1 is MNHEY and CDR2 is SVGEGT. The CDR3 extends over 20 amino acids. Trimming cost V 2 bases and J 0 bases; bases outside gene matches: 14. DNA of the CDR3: TGTGCCAGCAGTTACCCCTGGACAGGGGTGTCTTTTGCTAGCAATCAGCCCCAGCATTTT. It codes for CASSYPWTGVSFASNQPQHF.

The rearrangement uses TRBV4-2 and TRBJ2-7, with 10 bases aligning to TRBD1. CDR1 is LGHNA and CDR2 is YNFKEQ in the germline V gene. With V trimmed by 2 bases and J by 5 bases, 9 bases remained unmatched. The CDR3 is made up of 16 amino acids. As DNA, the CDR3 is TGTGCCAGCAGCCAAATCCCGGGACAGGGGTACCACGAGCAGTACTTC. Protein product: CASSQIPGQGYHEQYF.

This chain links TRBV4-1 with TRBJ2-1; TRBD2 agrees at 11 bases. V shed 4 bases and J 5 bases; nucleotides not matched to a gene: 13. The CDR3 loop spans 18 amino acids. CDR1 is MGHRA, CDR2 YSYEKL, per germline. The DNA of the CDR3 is TGCGCCAGCAGCCCCAAGGTAGCGGGAGGGGCTACGGACAATGAGCAGTTCTTC. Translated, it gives CASSPKVAGGATDNEQFF.

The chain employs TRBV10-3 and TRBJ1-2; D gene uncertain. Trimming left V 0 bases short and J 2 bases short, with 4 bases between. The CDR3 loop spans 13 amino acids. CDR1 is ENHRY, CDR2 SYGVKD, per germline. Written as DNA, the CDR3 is TGTGCCATCAGTGAGTCCATCAACTATGGCTACACCTTC. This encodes CAISESINYGYTF.

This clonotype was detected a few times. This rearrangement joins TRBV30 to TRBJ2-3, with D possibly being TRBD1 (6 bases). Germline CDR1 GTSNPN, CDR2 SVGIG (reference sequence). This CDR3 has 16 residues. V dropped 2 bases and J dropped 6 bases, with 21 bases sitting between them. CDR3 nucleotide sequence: TGTGCCTGGAGTTCCCTTAGCCAACTTACAGGGGATACGCAGTATTTT. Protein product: CAWSSLSQLTGDTQYF. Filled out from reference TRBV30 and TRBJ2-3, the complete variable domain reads SQTIHQWPATLVQPVGSPLSLECTVEGTSNPNLYWYRQAAGRGLQLLFYSVGIGQISSEVPQNLSASRPQDRQFILSSKKLLLSDSGFYLCAWSSLSQLTGDTQYFGPGTRLTVL.

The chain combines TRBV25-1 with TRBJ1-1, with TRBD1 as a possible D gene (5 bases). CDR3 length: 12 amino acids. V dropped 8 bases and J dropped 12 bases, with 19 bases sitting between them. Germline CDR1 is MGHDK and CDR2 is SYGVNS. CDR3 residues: CASRRGLELTFF. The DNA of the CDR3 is TGTGCCAGCCGGCGGGGCTTAGAGTTGACTTTCTTT.

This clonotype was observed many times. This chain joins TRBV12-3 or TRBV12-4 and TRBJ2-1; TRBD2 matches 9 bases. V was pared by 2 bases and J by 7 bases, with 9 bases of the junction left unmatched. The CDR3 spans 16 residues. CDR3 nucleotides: TGTGCCAGCAGTTTACCGCTAGCGGGACATGTAAATGAGCAGTTCTTC. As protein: CASSLPLAGHVNEQFF.

CDR3 region: CASSQSGGRNTEAFF. For the CDR3, the DNA is TGCGCCAGCAGCCAGTCAGGGGGAAGAAACACTGAAGCTTTCTTT. V and J are TRBV4-3 and TRBJ1-1; 7 nucleotides align to TRBD1. The CDR3 covers 15 residues. Germline V gene data show CDR1 as LGHNA and CDR2 as YSLEER. V was clipped by 3 bases and J by 2 bases; unmatched bases: 6.

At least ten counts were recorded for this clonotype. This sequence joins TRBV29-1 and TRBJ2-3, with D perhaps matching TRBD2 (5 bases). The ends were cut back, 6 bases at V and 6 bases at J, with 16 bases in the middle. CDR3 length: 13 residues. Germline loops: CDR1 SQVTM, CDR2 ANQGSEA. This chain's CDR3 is CSVNDLAKDTQYF. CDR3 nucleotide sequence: TGCAGCGTCAACGACTTAGCGAAGGATACGCAGTATTTT.

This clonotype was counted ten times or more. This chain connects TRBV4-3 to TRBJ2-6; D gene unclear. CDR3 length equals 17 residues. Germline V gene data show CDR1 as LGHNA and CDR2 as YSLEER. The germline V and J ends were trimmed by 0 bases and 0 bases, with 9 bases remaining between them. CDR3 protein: CASSQDSGSSGANVLTF. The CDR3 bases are TGCGCCAGCAGCCAAGATTCCGGAAGCTCTGGGGCCAACGTCCTGACTTTC.

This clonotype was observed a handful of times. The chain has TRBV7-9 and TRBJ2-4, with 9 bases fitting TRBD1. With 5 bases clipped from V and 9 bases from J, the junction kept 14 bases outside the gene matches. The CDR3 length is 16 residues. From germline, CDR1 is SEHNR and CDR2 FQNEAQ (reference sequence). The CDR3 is CASSPPGGDREAIQYF. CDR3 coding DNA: TGTGCCAGCAGCCCACCGGGCGGGGACAGGGAAGCCATTCAGTACTTC.

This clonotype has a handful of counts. The CDR3 loop is CASSSPLVGEREGRKNEQFF. CDR3 in DNA: TGTGCCAGCAGCTCCCCCTTGGTAGGTGAGCGGGAGGGCCGAAAGAATGAGCAGTTCTTC. V and J are TRBV13 and TRBJ2-1; 10 nucleotides agree with TRBD2. V gave up 4 bases and J gave up 7 bases; unmatched junction bases: 22. This CDR3 has 20 amino acids. The V gene's germline CDR1 is PRHDT and CDR2 FYEKMQ (reference sequence).